This passage covers 30 T cell receptor beta chains from one sample sequenced in a study of T cells in localized non-small cell lung cancer. Assay: immunoSEQ multiplex PCR; the TCRdb copy retains only in-frame clones and omits some. The sample contains tens of thousands of clones, roughly 80% of which appear only once. This sample comprised PBMCs, obtained before any cancer treatment. Receptors originate from a woman aged 40-70 years with stage II squamous cell lung carcinoma.

CDR3 protein: CASSLTGGAQGGNTIYF. Written as DNA, the CDR3 is TGCGCCAGCAGCTTGACAGGGGGCGCTCAGGGAGGAAACACCATATATTTT. V usage is TRBV5-1 and J usage is TRBJ1-3, with 9 nucleotides matching TRBD1. CDR3 length: 17 amino acids. The ends lost 1 base at V and 4 bases at J; junction bases unmatched: 9. Germline V gives CDR1 SGHRS, CDR2 YFSETQ.

The V call is TRBV19, the J call TRBJ2-1, with D possibly matching TRBD1 (6 bases). The CDR3 is 15 residues long. V lost 4 bases to trimming and J lost 2 bases, with 12 bases between them. CDR1 and CDR2 from the germline V gene are LNHDA and SQIVND (reference sequence). The CDR3 spells CASSTLQGTYNEQFF. CDR3 sequence (DNA): TGTGCCAGTAGTACACTTCAGGGGACCTACAATGAGCAGTTCTTC.

J is TRBJ2-1 and V is TRBV21-1; the table's D call of TRBD2 was not tested on the DNA. TRBV21-1 is annotated as a pseudogene. This CDR3 contains 15 residues. CDR3 sequence (DNA): TGTGCCGGAACTGCCGGGACTAGCGGGAGAATCGAGCAGTTCTTC. It yields the protein CAGTAGTSGRIEQFF.

The chain employs TRBV28 and TRBJ1-4; the D is unclear. V shed 4 bases and J shed 2 bases, with 11 bases lying between them. The CDR3 contains 15 residues. Germline V CDR1 and CDR2: MDHEN, SYDVKM. CDR3: CASSSPTPTNEKLFF. CDR3 bases: TGTGCCAGCAGTTCTCCGACCCCGACTAATGAAAAACTGTTTTTT.

The chain is built from TRBV19 and TRBJ1-2; D ambiguous. The length of the CDR3 is 15 residues. Germline CDR1 LNHDA, CDR2 SQIVND (reference sequence). Trimming stripped 5 bases from V and 1 base from J, with 14 bases between. CDR3 bases: TGTGCCAGTAGTCCCCTTGGATCCCTTAACTATGGCTACACCTTC. Its protein is CASSPLGSLNYGYTF.

The chain combines TRBV29-1 with TRBJ2-2, with D tentatively TRBD2 (6 bases). Germline CDR1 SQVTM, CDR2 ANQGSEA. Trimming removed 4 bases from V and 5 bases from J, with 17 bases in between. This CDR3 comprises 15 residues. CDR3 sequence reads: CSVAVGRSGTGELFF. The CDR3 DNA reads as TGCAGCGTTGCAGTAGGCAGGAGCGGGACCGGGGAGCTGTTTTTT.

The chain joins TRBV5-1 to TRBJ1-2, with no clear D. Trimming took 3 bases from V and 4 from J, leaving 16 bases between them. Germline V gene lookup returns CDR1 SGHRS and CDR2 YFSETQ. The CDR3 extends over 15 amino acids. This CDR3 is CASSSTLGYVYGYTF. The CDR3 DNA is TGCGCCAGCAGCTCGACCTTGGGGTATGTCTATGGCTACACCTTC.

This clone appeared a few times. CDR3 residues: CASSTGDSWNTEAFF. The CDR3 region has the DNA TGTGCCAGCAGCACCGGGGACAGTTGGAACACTGAAGCTTTCTTT. V is TRBV5-4 and J is TRBJ1-1; 7 positions match TRBD1. This CDR3 comprises 15 residues. Looked up from germline, CDR1 is SGHNT and CDR2 is YYREEE (reference sequence). After removal of 4 bases from V and 1 base from J, the junction contained 7 bases not matched to a gene.

The chain has TRBV18 and TRBJ2-7; 12 bases fit TRBD2. Germline V CDR1 and CDR2: KGHSH, LQKENI. With V trimmed by 3 bases and J by 4 bases, 13 bases remained unmatched. The CDR3 is 18 amino acids. CDR3 DNA sequence: TGTGCCAGCTCACCGGGGACTAGCGGGCTCCCCCCCTATTACGAGCAGTACTTC. It codes for CASSPGTSGLPPYYEQYF.

This clone was recorded once. This chain connects TRBV5-1 to TRBJ2-1; 13 bases agree with TRBD2. The junction had 3 bases not matched to a gene; V was cut back by 0 bases and J by 9 bases. Germline V gene sequence: CDR1 SGHRS, CDR2 YFSETQ. The CDR3 consists of 15 residues. The CDR3 DNA is TGCGCCAGCAGCTTGGGACTAGCGGGGGGCACTGAGCAGTTCTTC. Residues: CASSLGLAGGTEQFF.

This chain connects TRBV6-5 to TRBJ1-2; D is unresolved. There are 13 residues in the CDR3. CDR1 is MNHEY and CDR2 is SVGAGI in the germline V gene. Trimming left V 0 bases short and J 8 bases short, with 10 bases between. The CDR3 loop is CASSYSGKEGYTF. The CDR3 DNA sequence: TGTGCCAGCAGTTACTCAGGGAAGGAAGGCTACACCTTC.

The chain recombines TRBV6-5 with TRBJ1-4; a possible D gene is TRBD1 (5 bases). V dropped 8 bases and J dropped 0 bases, with 10 bases sitting between them. The CDR3 totals 14 residues. Germline lookup yields CDR1 MNHEY and CDR2 SVGAGI. Here the CDR3 DNA reads TGTGCCAGCGGGGACGGTGCAACTAATGAAAAACTGTTTTTT. Translating it yields CASGDGATNEKLFF.

This chain uses TRBV11-2 with TRBJ2-3, with D possibly TRBD1 on 5 matching bases. Trimming pared 5 bases from V and 1 base from J, leaving 10 bases between. This CDR3 contains 14 residues. CDR1 and CDR2 from the germline V gene are SGHAT and FQNNGV. The CDR3 loop reads CASSLIGGTDTQYF. The CDR3 nucleotides read TGTGCCAGCAGCCTAATAGGGGGCACAGATACGCAGTATTTT.

This sequence joins TRBV28 and TRBJ1-3; possibly TRBD1 for D (6 bases). The V gene lost 5 bases and the J gene lost 8 bases, with 13 bases spanning the gap. The CDR3 has 13 residues. The germline V gene has CDR1 MDHEN and CDR2 SYDVKM. The DNA of the CDR3 is TGTGCCAGCAGTCCCCAGGGGAGTCACACCATATATTTT. Residues: CASSPQGSHTIYF.

The CDR3 DNA is TGCGCCAGCAGCTTGGATAGGACGGCGAACACCGGGGAGCTGTTTTTT. This encodes CASSLDRTANTGELFF. The rearrangement uses TRBV5-1 and TRBJ2-2; D gene ambiguous. Germline V gives CDR1 SGHRS, CDR2 YFSETQ. CDR3 size: 16 residues. Trimming pared 0 bases from V and 0 bases from J, leaving 9 bases between.

The V gene is TRBV19, the J gene TRBJ1-1, with D perhaps TRBD1 (5 bases). V gave up 5 bases and J gave up 0 bases, with 7 bases separating them. The CDR3 runs to 13 residues. Germline CDR1 LNHDA, CDR2 SQIVND (reference sequence). The CDR3 DNA is TGTGCCAGTAGTCGAGGGGTGAACACTGAAGCTTTCTTT. Translated: CASSRGVNTEAFF. The variable domain in full, with the rest retrieved from reference TRBV19 and TRBJ1-1, is DGGITQSPKYLFRKEGQNVTLSCEQNLNHDAMYWYRQDPGQGLRLIYYSQIVNDFQKGDIAEGYSVSREKKESFPLTVTSAQKNPTAFYLCASSRGVNTEAFFGQGTRLTVV.

The sample holds one count of this clone. J is TRBJ1-1 and V is TRBV7-9; D is undetermined. V shed 7 bases and J shed 0 bases, with 18 bases lying between them. CDR1 is SEHNR, CDR2 FQNEAQ, per germline (reference sequence). The CDR3 has 16 amino acids. The CDR3 bases are TGTGCCAGCATTCCCCCGGTCGGGGAAATGAACACTGAAGCTTTCTTT. Translation gives CASIPPVGEMNTEAFF. The variable domain in full, with the rest retrieved from reference TRBV7-9 and TRBJ1-1, is DTGVSQNPRHKITKRGQNVTFRCDPISEHNRLYWYRQTLGQGPEFLTYFQNEAQLEKSRLLSDRFSAERPKGSFSTLEIQRTEQGDSAMYLCASIPPVGEMNTEAFFGQGTRLTVV.

This clone has just a few counts. The chain links TRBV2 to TRBJ2-2; a possible D gene is TRBD2 (6 bases). The V gene's germline CDR1 is SNHLY and CDR2 FYNNEI. Trimming left V 5 bases short and J 0 bases short, with 13 bases between. CDR3 length: 16 residues. The CDR3 nucleotides read TGTGCCAGCAGTCAAAATGGGGGGACGAACACCGGGGAGCTGTTTTTT. Its protein is CASSQNGGTNTGELFF.

This chain joins TRBV5-5 and TRBJ1-2; 7 bases agree with TRBD1. This CDR3 comprises 14 residues. The germline gives CDR1 SGHKS, CDR2 YYEKEE (reference sequence). Germline trimming cut 4 bases from V and 6 bases from J; bases unmatched to any gene: 9. CDR3 nucleotides: TGTGCCAGCAGCCCTGACGGGACAGTGGATGGCTACACCTTC. Its protein product is CASSPDGTVDGYTF.

CDR3 loop: CASSSAKSGYEQYV. Written as DNA, the CDR3 is TGTGCCAGCAGTTCCGCTAAATCTGGCTACGAGCAGTACGTC. V gene TRBV6-1 combines with J gene TRBJ2-7; D is unclear. The length of the CDR3 is 14 residues. The V gene's germline CDR1 is MNHNS and CDR2 SASEGT. V dropped 5 bases and J dropped 3 bases, with 14 bases sitting between them.

The rearrangement joins TRBV6-5 to TRBJ2-1, with 9 positions matching TRBD1. Germline-derived CDR1 and CDR2 are MNHEY and SVGAGI. The CDR3 spans 14 residues. V lost 1 base to trimming and J lost 8 bases; unmatched junction nucleotides: 3. CDR3: CASSYLQGAYEQFF. CDR3 DNA sequence: TGTGCCAGCAGTTACTTACAGGGGGCCTATGAGCAGTTCTTC.

This chain joins TRBV7-9 and TRBJ2-2; TRBD1 aligns across 8 bases. J gave up 4 bases and V 5 bases, and 9 bases lay outside the gene matches. This CDR3 has 16 residues. Germline CDR1 reads SEHNR; CDR2 reads FQNEAQ (reference sequence). The CDR3 loop reads CASSLNRGSGTGELFF. The CDR3 DNA is TGTGCCAGCAGCCTAAACAGGGGGTCGGGCACCGGGGAGCTGTTTTTT.

The V gene is TRBV2, the J gene TRBJ1-1; D is perhaps TRBD1 (6 bases). The CDR3 is 12 amino acids. V lost 6 bases, J lost 8 bases, and 13 bases lay in between. CDR1 SNHLY and CDR2 FYNNEI come from the germline V gene. In nucleotides, the CDR3 is TGTGCCAGCAGCCCGGGGGGGACAGAAGCTTTCTTT. It encodes CASSPGGTEAFF.

This sequence joins TRBV5-1 and TRBJ1-4; D unresolved. The CDR3 spans 15 residues. Germline values: CDR1 SGHRS, CDR2 YFSETQ. The V gene lost 6 bases and the J gene lost 7 bases, with 19 bases spanning the gap. CDR3 residues: CASTEDSWMSEKLFF. As DNA, the CDR3 is TGCGCCAGCACCGAGGACTCCTGGATGAGTGAAAAACTGTTTTTT.

The rearrangement uses TRBV19 and TRBJ1-1, with D possibly TRBD1 on 6 matching bases. This CDR3 region has 14 residues. Germline V gene sequence: CDR1 LNHDA, CDR2 SQIVND (reference sequence). Trimming took off 7 bases at V and 4 bases at J, with 16 bases between the two ends. The CDR3 bases are TGTGCCAGTACCCCCATACAGGGCTCCACTGAAGCTTTCTTT. It encodes CASTPIQGSTEAFF.

This clone was observed a handful of times. The V gene is TRBV2, the J gene TRBJ2-1; TRBD1 or TRBD2 may be the D gene (6 bases each). The CDR3 has 12 residues. Germline loops: CDR1 SNHLY, CDR2 FYNNEI. The ends were cut back, 6 bases at V and 8 bases at J, with 11 bases in the middle. This CDR3 reads CASSTRGDEQFF. DNA of the CDR3: TGTGCCAGCAGCACAAGGGGGGATGAGCAGTTCTTC. The whole variable domain, filled in from reference TRBV2 and TRBJ2-1, reads EPEVTQTPSHQVTQMGQEVILRCVPISNHLYFYWYRQILGQKVEFLVSFYNNEISEKSEIFDDQFSVERPDGSNFTLKIRSTKLEDSAMYFCASSTRGDEQFFGPGTRLTVL.

The chain employs TRBV11-2 and TRBJ2-7; a possible D gene is TRBD2 (6 bases). Germline CDR1 is SGHAT and CDR2 is FQNNGV. The CDR3 sequence is 15 residues long. Trimming removed 5 bases from V and 3 bases from J, with 17 bases in between. Written as DNA, the CDR3 is TGTGCCAGCAGCCGCCTGGACTACCCGAACTACGAGCAGTACTTC. This gives the protein CASSRLDYPNYEQYF.

By proportion, this clone is medium-sized. This rearrangement joins TRBV27 to TRBJ1-1; maybe TRBD1 (5 bases). The V end lost 2 bases, the J end lost 8 bases, and 12 bases lay between the germline ends. CDR3 length: 13 amino acids. CDR1 is MNHEY and CDR2 is SMNVEV in the germline V gene (reference sequence). The CDR3 region is CASSLQQASEAFF. CDR3 in DNA: TGTGCCAGCAGTTTACAACAGGCTTCCGAAGCTTTCTTT.

The chain recombines TRBV10-2 with TRBJ1-1; 8 positions match TRBD1. This CDR3 spans 17 amino acids. CDR1 WSHSY and CDR2 SAAADI come from the germline V gene. The junction had 17 bases not matched to a gene; V was cut back by 10 bases and J by 1 base. The CDR3, as DNA: TGCGCCACCTACGGACCAGGACAGGGCGGGGGGAACACTGAAGCTTTCTTT. Residues: CATYGPGQGGGNTEAFF.

Only a few counts were recorded for this clone. This rearrangement joins TRBV9 to TRBJ1-2; D is perhaps TRBD1 (5 bases). The CDR3 is made up of 14 amino acids. Germline lookup yields CDR1 SGDLS and CDR2 YYNGEE. The V end was cut by 0 bases, the J end by 4 bases, with 10 bases between. The CDR3 DNA sequence: TGTGCCAGCAGCGTAGGTCGGGGGGTCTATGGCTACACCTTC. It translates to CASSVGRGVYGYTF.